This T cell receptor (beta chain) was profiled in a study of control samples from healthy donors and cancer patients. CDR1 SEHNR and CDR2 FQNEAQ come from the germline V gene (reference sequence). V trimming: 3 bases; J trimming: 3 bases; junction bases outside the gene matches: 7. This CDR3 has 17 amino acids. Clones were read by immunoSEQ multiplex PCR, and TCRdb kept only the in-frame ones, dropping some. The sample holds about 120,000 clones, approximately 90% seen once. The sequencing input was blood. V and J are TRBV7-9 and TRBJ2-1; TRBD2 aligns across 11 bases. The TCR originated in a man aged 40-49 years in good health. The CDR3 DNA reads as TGTGCCAGCAGCTTGGAACTAGCGGGGGTTAACTACAATGAGCAGTTCTTC. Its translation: CASSLELAGVNYNEQFF. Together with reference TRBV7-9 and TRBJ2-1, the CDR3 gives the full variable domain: DTGVSQNPRHKITKRGQNVTFRCDPISEHNRLYWYRQTLGQGPEFLTYFQNEAQLEKSRLLSDRFSAERPKGSFSTLEIQRTEQGDSAMYLCASSLELAGVNYNEQFFGPGTRLTVL.